Shown below are 30 T cell receptor beta chains from a single sample sequenced in a study of response to subunit inactivated influenza vaccine. TCRdb redid the calling of the RT-PCR reads with MiXCR, one entry per CDR3 protein. The sample carries about half a million distinct CDR3 sequences, 6% to 9% recorded once. Here the sequenced sample was PBMCs from blood, taken around 25 months after vaccination. The receptor set was obtained from a man in his fifties or sixties who received an inactivated influenza vaccine.

The J gene is TRBJ2-7, the V gene TRBV9; 11 bases are a match to TRBD1. The CDR3 totals 16 residues. V was clipped by 3 bases and J by 6 bases; unmatched bases: 11. Germline assignment: CDR1 SGDLS and CDR2 YYNGEE. Here the CDR3 reads CASSAGTGGPRGEQYF. CDR3 bases: TGTGCCAGCAGCGCCGGGACAGGGGGTCCCCGTGGCGAGCAGTACTTC.

The chain links TRBV25-1 to TRBJ2-1; 8 positions match TRBD1. The CDR3 sequence is 12 residues long. Germline V lookup: CDR1 MGHDK, CDR2 SYGVNS. V gave up 6 bases and J gave up 7 bases; unmatched junction bases: 2. CDR3 protein: CASRQGANEQFF. The CDR3 coding sequence is TGTGCCAGCAGGCAGGGGGCGAATGAGCAGTTCTTC.

In its sample, this clonotype was seen many times. The chain couples TRBV11-2 to TRBJ2-1; D is possibly TRBD2 (5 bases). The V gene's germline CDR1 is SGHAT and CDR2 FQNNGV. V shed 3 bases and J shed 0 bases, with 12 bases lying between them. The CDR3 length is 16 residues. CDR3 in amino acids: CASSLVASVSYNEQFF. The CDR3 nucleotides are TGTGCCAGCAGCTTGGTAGCGTCAGTCTCCTACAATGAGCAGTTCTTC.

This clonotype was seen more than once but under ten times. This sequence joins TRBV6-2 or TRBV6-3 and TRBJ2-7; D is undetermined. CDR1 and CDR2 from the germline V gene are MNHEY and SVGEGT. This CDR3 has 14 amino acids. V was shortened by 0 bases and J by 7 bases, with 13 bases between the two germline ends. The CDR3: CASSYSTHSREQYF. CDR3 nucleotides: TGTGCCAGCAGTTACTCAACCCACTCCAGGGAGCAGTACTTC.

The table lists this clonotype with a few counts. The J gene is TRBJ1-1, the V gene TRBV14, with 8 bases fitting TRBD1. The V gene end was trimmed by 1 base and the J gene end by 4 bases; junction bases not matched to a gene: 8. Germline V CDR1 and CDR2: SGHDN, FVKESK. This CDR3 spans 16 amino acids. CDR3 sequence reads: CASSQVGGTGATEAFF. The DNA for the CDR3 is TGTGCCAGCAGCCAAGTTGGAGGGACAGGCGCCACTGAAGCTTTCTTT.

This clonotype turned up a few times. V usage is TRBV18 and J usage is TRBJ2-5; 13 bases agree with TRBD2. V was clipped by 2 bases and J by 4 bases; unmatched bases: 4. The CDR3 extends over 16 amino acids. From germline, CDR1 is KGHSH and CDR2 LQKENI. In DNA form, the CDR3 reads TGTGCCAGCTCACCAGGACTAGCGGGAGAAGGAGAGACCCAGTACTTC. Its protein product is CASSPGLAGEGETQYF. The full variable domain, its missing parts supplied by reference TRBV18 and TRBJ2-5, is NAGVMQNPRHLVRRRGQEARLRCSPMKGHSHVYWYRQLPEEGLKFMVYLQKENIIDESGMPKERFSAEFPKEGPSILRIQQVVRGDSAAYFCASSPGLAGEGETQYFGPGTRLLVL.

The CDR3 is CASSLGQFGYSPLHF. Written as DNA, the CDR3 is TGCGCCAGCAGCCTCGGGCAGTTTGGGTATTCACCCCTCCACTTT. J is TRBJ1-6 and V is TRBV5-1, with D hard to call. The CDR3 has 15 residues. Trimming stripped 4 bases from V and 8 bases from J, with 16 bases between. The germline V gene has CDR1 SGHRS and CDR2 YFSETQ.

This clonotype was detected ten times or more. This chain links TRBV4-1 with TRBJ2-7; 9 bases fit TRBD1. This CDR3 region has 15 residues. V trimming: 4 bases; J trimming: 4 bases; junction bases outside the gene matches: 8. Per the germline V gene, CDR1 is MGHRA and CDR2 is YSYEKL. CDR3 protein: CASSLQQQGAYEQYF. CDR3 DNA: TGCGCCAGCAGCCTCCAGCAACAGGGGGCATACGAGCAGTACTTC.

CDR3 sequence reads: CASSQGTHNTEAFF. The CDR3 nucleotides are TGTGCCAGCAGCCAAGGGACACATAACACTGAAGCTTTCTTT. V is TRBV3-1 and J is TRBJ1-1; D might be TRBD1 (5 bases). Germline loops: CDR1 LGHDT, CDR2 YNNKEL (reference sequence). The CDR3 runs to 14 residues. Trimming stripped 1 base from V and 2 bases from J, with 8 bases between.

A few counts support this clonotype. V and J are TRBV20-1 and TRBJ2-5; possibly TRBD2 for D (6 bases). Trimming removed 6 bases from V and 3 bases from J, with 20 bases in between. Looked up from germline, CDR1 is DFQATT and CDR2 is SNEGSKA (reference sequence). CDR3 length: 15 residues. The CDR3 nucleotides read TGCAGTGCACAAAAACGGCCAGGGAGGAAAGAGACCCAGTACTTC. Amino acid sequence: CSAQKRPGRKETQYF.

Only a few counts were recorded for this clonotype. This chain links TRBV28 with TRBJ1-2; 9 bases fit TRBD1. Germline CDR1 and CDR2: MDHEN and SYDVKM. The V gene end was trimmed by 5 bases and the J gene end by 4 bases; junction bases not matched to a gene: 8. This CDR3 has 15 residues. The CDR3 bases are TGTGCCAGCAGTCCAATACAGGGGGCAGGCTATGGCTACACCTTC. As protein: CASSPIQGAGYGYTF.

The V call is TRBV20-1, the J call TRBJ2-5, with TRBD1 as a possible D gene (6 bases). V dropped 3 bases and J dropped 1 base, with 12 bases sitting between them. This CDR3 is built from 14 residues. The V gene's germline CDR1 is DFQATT and CDR2 SNEGSKA (reference sequence). The CDR3 region is CSARARGPQETQYF. The CDR3 bases are TGCAGTGCTAGGGCCAGGGGCCCCCAAGAGACCCAGTACTTC.

The sample holds many counts of this clonotype. V usage is TRBV4-1 and J usage is TRBJ2-2; D call uncertain. Germline values: CDR1 MGHRA, CDR2 YSYEKL. The CDR3 is 17 amino acids. V was clipped by 0 bases and J by 0 bases, with 11 bases between them. CDR3 in DNA: TGCGCCAGCAGCCAAGAAGGGTTATCCTCGAACACCGGGGAGCTGTTTTTT. Translating gives CASSQEGLSSNTGELFF.

This rearrangement joins TRBV4-3 to TRBJ1-2; D gene uncertain. The V end lost 0 bases, the J end lost 3 bases, and 11 bases lay between the germline ends. Germline lookup yields CDR1 LGHNA and CDR2 YSLEER. The CDR3 length is 15 residues. The DNA of the CDR3 is TGCGCCAGCAGCCAAGATTCACGGGGTCACTATGGCTACACCTTC. Translated: CASSQDSRGHYGYTF.

CDR3 coding DNA: TGCGCCAGCAGCCTCACTAGCGGCGGGGGTCGGCAAGAGACCCAGTACTTC. Protein sequence: CASSLTSGGGRQETQYF. J is TRBJ2-5 and V is TRBV4-1; TRBD2 aligns across 8 bases. V lost 4 bases to trimming and J lost 2 bases; unmatched junction nucleotides: 12. Germline values: CDR1 MGHRA, CDR2 YSYEKL. The CDR3 spans 17 residues.

The V gene is TRBV6-1, the J gene TRBJ1-2; 8 positions agree with TRBD1. The CDR3 length is 15 residues. J lost 8 bases, V lost 5 bases, and 13 bases had no gene match. Germline assignment: CDR1 MNHNS and CDR2 SASEGT. CDR3 sequence (DNA): TGTGCCAGCAGTCCCCGGGACAGGTCCTCTGGGGGCTACACCTTC. The encoded protein is CASSPRDRSSGGYTF.

This clonotype was picked up many times. The V and J genes are TRBV6-1 and TRBJ1-2; TRBD1 aligns across 9 bases. With V trimmed by 6 bases and J by 0 bases, 2 bases remained unmatched. The CDR3 runs to 14 residues. Germline V gene data show CDR1 as MNHNS and CDR2 as SASEGT. The CDR3 nucleotides read TGTGCCAGCAGGGGACAGGGAGCTAACTATGGCTACACCTTC. Translated, it gives CASRGQGANYGYTF.

This clonotype was observed at least ten times. This chain links TRBV20-1 with TRBJ2-3; TRBD2 agrees at 13 bases. The CDR3 loop spans 18 amino acids. The germline V gene has CDR1 DFQATT and CDR2 SNEGSKA (reference sequence). Unmatched junction bases numbered 6, after V lost 0 bases and J lost 0 bases. The DNA for the CDR3 is TGCAGTGCTAGAGATCGACTAGCGGGGGGTCTCAGCACAGATACGCAGTATTTT. The encoded protein is CSARDRLAGGLSTDTQYF.

The sample holds many counts of this clonotype. In DNA, the CDR3 is TGCAGCGTTTATAGGACAGGGTGGCGGACCCAGTACTTC. It yields the protein CSVYRTGWRTQYF. This rearrangement joins TRBV29-1 to TRBJ2-5, with TRBD1 matching 8 bases. V lost 5 bases and J lost 7; bases outside the gene matches: 9. This CDR3 has 13 residues. Germline loops: CDR1 SQVTM, CDR2 ANQGSEA.

On this clonotype: A much larger clone differs by one base, so this may be a read error. This chain links TRBV20-1 with TRBJ2-2, with D tentatively TRBD2 (5 bases). Per the germline V gene, CDR1 is DFQATT and CDR2 is SNEGSKA (reference sequence). V shed 3 bases and J shed 3 bases, with 14 bases lying between them. The CDR3 loop spans 15 amino acids. The CDR3 DNA reads as TGCAGTGCTAGGAAGGGAGACTCGCACACCGGGGAGCTGTTTTTT. It translates to CSARKGDSHTGELFF.

V gene TRBV5-1 combines with J gene TRBJ1-1, with D possibly being TRBD1 (5 bases). Trimming left V 7 bases short and J 4 bases short, with 14 bases between. There are 13 residues in the CDR3. Germline CDR1 and CDR2: SGHRS and YFSETQ. In DNA, the CDR3 is TGCGCCAGCGGTAGGGGAATGGGCACTGAAGCTTTCTTT. This sequence encodes CASGRGMGTEAFF.

The chain uses TRBV7-9 and TRBJ2-3, with 7 bases matching TRBD1. This CDR3 is built from 15 residues. Trimming at V came to 4 bases and at J to 4 bases, leaving 8 bases not matched to a gene. Germline V lookup: CDR1 SEHNR, CDR2 FQNEAQ (reference sequence). The CDR3 DNA follows: TGTGCCAGCAGCTGGGGACGACAGGGATCAGATACGCAGTATTTT. This codes for CASSWGRQGSDTQYF.

This clonotype was counted between two and nine times. J is TRBJ2-1 and V is TRBV30; a possible D gene is TRBD1 (5 bases). From germline, CDR1 is GTSNPN and CDR2 SVGIG (reference sequence). The CDR3 is 12 amino acids. The V end lost 4 bases, the J end lost 7 bases, and 11 bases lay between the germline ends. CDR3 region: CAWNPGLNEQFF. CDR3 coding DNA: TGTGCCTGGAATCCAGGGTTAAATGAGCAGTTCTTC. The whole variable domain, filled in from reference TRBV30 and TRBJ2-1, reads SQTIHQWPATLVQPVGSPLSLECTVEGTSNPNLYWYRQAAGRGLQLLFYSVGIGQISSEVPQNLSASRPQDRQFILSSKKLLLSDSGFYLCAWNPGLNEQFFGPGTRLTVL.

This clonotype was seen many times. V is TRBV4-3 and J is TRBJ1-4; TRBD1 matches 12 bases. The trim removed 0 bases at V and 7 bases at J, leaving 15 bases unmatched. The CDR3 covers 20 residues. Germline-derived CDR1 and CDR2 are LGHNA and YSLEER. CDR3 sequence reads: CASSQDFASGTGGVVEKLFF. The CDR3 DNA is TGCGCCAGCAGCCAAGATTTTGCCTCCGGGACAGGGGGCGTCGTTGAAAAACTGTTTTTT.

The chain recombines TRBV4-2 with TRBJ2-5, with TRBD2 matching over 10 bases. The CDR3 has 18 amino acids. The germline V gene has CDR1 LGHNA and CDR2 YNFKEQ. After removal of 0 bases from V and 5 bases from J, the junction contained 12 bases not matched to a gene. The CDR3 DNA sequence: TGTGCCAGCAGCCAAGATTGGGGGAGCGGGAGGGCCGGGGAGACCCAGTACTTC. It is translated as CASSQDWGSGRAGETQYF.

This clonotype appeared a few times. The chain joins TRBV29-1 to TRBJ2-7; the match to TRBD1 covers 10 bases. Germline V gene sequence: CDR1 SQVTM, CDR2 ANQGSEA. The CDR3 sequence is 13 residues long. V shed 5 bases and J 7 bases; nucleotides not matched to a gene: 8. The CDR3 coding sequence is TGCAGCGTTCAAGGACAGGGGGATGGTGAGCAGTACTTC. This gives the protein CSVQGQGDGEQYF.

A few counts support this clonotype. V and J are TRBV7-2 and TRBJ1-5; 9 bases are shared with TRBD1. This CDR3 has 15 amino acids. Trimming at V came to 5 bases and at J to 2 bases, leaving 4 bases not matched to a gene. CDR1 SGHTA and CDR2 FQGNSA come from the germline V gene. The CDR3 coding sequence is TGTGCCAGCAGCCCGGACAGGGGAGGCAATCAGCCCCAGCATTTT. Its protein product is CASSPDRGGNQPQHF.

The rearrangement links TRBV6-4 to TRBJ2-5; 7 bases match TRBD2. Germline V gene data show CDR1 as MRHNA and CDR2 as SNTAGT. J was trimmed by 4 bases and V by 6 bases; bases with no gene match: 14. The CDR3 sequence is 16 residues long. The CDR3 spells CASREPSGTRRETQYF. The CDR3 DNA follows: TGTGCCAGCAGAGAACCTAGCGGCACGAGACGAGAGACCCAGTACTTC.

This clonotype was observed many times. V gene TRBV27 combines with J gene TRBJ1-5; D remains unclear. Trimming removed 2 bases at V and 2 bases at J, with 13 bases between. This CDR3 region has 16 residues. Germline V gives CDR1 MNHEY, CDR2 SMNVEV (reference sequence). The CDR3 loop reads CASSLTVGRGNQPQHF. The CDR3 DNA is TGTGCCAGCAGTTTAACTGTGGGCCGCGGCAATCAGCCCCAGCATTTT.

This clonotype has a handful of counts. This chain links TRBV2 with TRBJ2-3, with D possibly matching TRBD1 (6 bases). The germline V and J ends were trimmed by 1 base and 11 bases, with 7 bases remaining between them. This CDR3 contains 11 residues. Germline CDR1 SNHLY, CDR2 FYNNEI. CDR3 protein: CASSEGGGQYF. CDR3 in DNA: TGTGCCAGCAGTGAAGGAGGGGGGCAGTATTTT. Using reference TRBV2 and TRBJ2-3 for the parts outside the CDR3, the full variable domain is EPEVTQTPSHQVTQMGQEVILRCVPISNHLYFYWYRQILGQKVEFLVSFYNNEISEKSEIFDDQFSVERPDGSNFTLKIRSTKLEDSAMYFCASSEGGGQYFGPGTRLTVL.